The 27 T cell receptor beta chains presented below share a single source sample, sequenced in a study of T-cell memory formation after mild COVID-19. TCRdb re-analysed the 5' RACE reads in MiXCR, keeping a single row per CDR3 protein. The sample lists hundreds of thousands of distinct CDR3 sequences, roughly 20% occurring once. What was sequenced was PBMCs or a T cell subset sorted from them (not recorded which). The receptors originated from an adult woman who had mild COVID-19 (a few samples of this study predate the infection). Cell type and time point are not known.

The sample holds a few counts of this clonotype. The J gene is TRBJ2-7, the V gene TRBV9; D is ambiguous. The V and J ends lost 3 bases and 3 bases respectively, with 13 bases between them. This CDR3 spans 14 amino acids. The germline gives CDR1 SGDLS, CDR2 YYNGEE. CDR3 coding DNA: TGTGCCAGCAGCGGGGGTGGCGGAAGCTACGAGCAGTACTTC. Translation gives CASSGGGGSYEQYF.

This clonotype was seen more than once but under ten times. The chain links TRBV5-1 to TRBJ2-3; D call uncertain. CDR1 is SGHRS and CDR2 is YFSETQ in the germline V gene. This CDR3 has 15 residues. V lost 2 bases and J 0 bases, leaving 10 bases between the germline ends. CDR3 bases: TGCGCCAGCAGCTTTTTTTCGGCTAGCACAGATACGCAGTATTTT. It is translated as CASSFFSASTDTQYF.

This chain joins TRBV20-1 and TRBJ1-2; 10 bases line up with TRBD1. The CDR3 spans 13 residues. Germline CDR1 DFQATT, CDR2 SNEGSKA (reference sequence). V was pared by 6 bases and J by 11 bases, with 12 bases of the junction left unmatched. The CDR3 sequence: CSAHSPGQGLYTF. In nucleotides, the CDR3 is TGCAGTGCCCACTCGCCGGGACAGGGGTTATACACCTTC.

The J gene is TRBJ2-1, the V gene TRBV5-1, with D perhaps being TRBD1 or TRBD2 (5 bases each). The CDR3 has 20 residues. V was clipped by 4 bases and J by 8 bases, with 34 bases between them. Germline V lookup: CDR1 SGHRS, CDR2 YFSETQ. The CDR3 loop reads CASSPTPQPGPIENGDEQFF. In DNA form, the CDR3 reads TGCGCCAGCAGCCCCACTCCCCAACCGGGACCGATAGAGAACGGCGATGAGCAGTTCTTC. The full variable domain, its missing parts supplied by reference TRBV5-1 and TRBJ2-1, is KAGVTQTPRYLIKTRGQQVTLSCSPISGHRSVSWYQQTPGQGLQFLFEYFSETQRNKGNFPGRFSGRQFSNSRSEMNVSTLELGDSALYLCASSPTPQPGPIENGDEQFFGPGTRLTVL.

The chain links TRBV6-6 to TRBJ2-1, with 8 bases fitting TRBD1. CDR3 size: 16 residues. V lost 7 bases to trimming and J lost 0 bases; unmatched junction nucleotides: 8. Germline CDR1 reads MNHNY; CDR2 reads SVGAGI (reference sequence). The CDR3 protein is CASTGRGLSSYNEQFF. CDR3 sequence (DNA): TGTGCCAGCACAGGCAGGGGGCTTAGCTCCTACAATGAGCAGTTCTTC.

In this sample, this clonotype turned up a few times. The chain employs TRBV12-3 or TRBV12-4 and TRBJ1-1, with 8 bases lining up with TRBD1. Unmatched junction bases numbered 9, after V lost 6 bases and J lost 0 bases. The CDR3 loop spans 16 amino acids. The chain's CDR3 is CASRPGTGRMNTEAFF. For the CDR3, the DNA is TGTGCCAGCAGACCCGGGACAGGCCGTATGAACACTGAAGCTTTCTTT.

The table lists this clonotype with a few counts. The chain combines TRBV9 with TRBJ2-5; TRBD2 matches at 7 bases. The V gene end was trimmed by 0 bases and the J gene end by 6 bases; junction bases not matched to a gene: 8. Germline values: CDR1 SGDLS, CDR2 YYNGEE. The CDR3 totals 15 residues. CDR3 residues: CASSVGAGVLKTQYF. The CDR3 DNA reads as TGTGCCAGCAGCGTAGGGGCGGGGGTGTTAAAGACCCAGTACTTC. Complete variable domain (other parts from reference TRBV9 and TRBJ2-5): DSGVTQTPKHLITATGQRVTLRCSPRSGDLSVYWYQQSLDQGLQFLIQYYNGEERAKGNILERFSAQQFPDLHSELNLSSLELGDSALYFCASSVGAGVLKTQYFGPGTRLLVL.

This chain uses TRBV28 with TRBJ1-1, with a weak D call TRBD1 (6 bases). There are 14 residues in the CDR3. The V and J ends lost 5 bases and 8 bases respectively, with 18 bases between them. Per germline, CDR1 MDHEN and CDR2 SYDVKM. CDR3 sequence reads: CASSPTGWGEEAFF. As DNA, the CDR3 is TGTGCCAGCAGTCCAACAGGGTGGGGGGAGGAAGCTTTCTTT.

This clonotype was seen only a few times. This chain uses TRBV10-3 with TRBJ2-1; TRBD2 aligns across 9 bases. V shed 4 bases and J 2 bases; nucleotides not matched to a gene: 3. Per the germline V gene, CDR1 is ENHRY and CDR2 is SYGVKD. The CDR3 contains 15 residues. CDR3 residues: CAISVASGTYNEQFF. In DNA form, the CDR3 reads TGTGCCATCAGTGTGGCTAGCGGGACCTACAATGAGCAGTTCTTC.

This clonotype occurred a few times. The rearrangement uses TRBV19 and TRBJ2-1; 13 bases are shared with TRBD2. Germline loops: CDR1 LNHDA, CDR2 SQIVND (reference sequence). The CDR3 runs to 17 residues. Trimming removed 3 bases from V and 5 bases from J; junction bases left unmatched: 7. In DNA, the CDR3 is TGTGCCAGTAGTATTTACGGACTAGCGGGAGTGCACAATGAGCAGTTCTTC. It yields the protein CASSIYGLAGVHNEQFF.

This clonotype was detected only a few times. V is TRBV5-1 and J is TRBJ1-2; TRBD1 is a possible D gene (5 bases). The V end lost 3 bases, the J end lost 4 bases, and 13 bases lay between the germline ends. CDR1 SGHRS and CDR2 YFSETQ come from the germline V gene. The CDR3 is made up of 14 amino acids. CDR3 DNA sequence: TGCGCCAGCAGCTCTCAGGGAGAAGGCTATGGCTACACCTTC. It specifies CASSSQGEGYGYTF.

This clonotype has just a few counts. The chain recombines TRBV2 with TRBJ2-5, with D perhaps matching TRBD1 or TRBD2 (5 bases each). CDR1 is SNHLY and CDR2 is FYNNEI in the germline V gene. V was pared by 8 bases and J by 2 bases, with 15 bases between. The CDR3 covers 14 residues. CDR3 sequence: CASGDEGRQETQYF. The CDR3 bases are TGTGCCAGCGGAGACGAGGGGCGACAAGAGACCCAGTACTTC.

This clonotype occurred once. V is TRBV4-3 and J is TRBJ2-7, with no clear D. In germline, CDR1 is LGHNA, CDR2 YSLEER. The CDR3 is 14 residues long. Trimming cost V 0 bases and J 7 bases, with 13 bases left between them. The CDR3 DNA reads TGCGCCAGCAGCCAAGATGGACGTGGTCGTGAGCAGTACTTC. Protein sequence: CASSQDGRGREQYF.

The count of this clonotype is one. The chain employs TRBV3-1 and TRBJ1-6, with D hard to call. The CDR3 consists of 14 residues. CDR1 is LGHDT, CDR2 YNNKEL, per germline (reference sequence). V was trimmed by 3 bases and J by 6 bases, leaving 9 bases between them. CDR3 DNA: TGTGCCAGCAGCCAGGCAGGCCCTAATTCACCCCTCCACTTT. Protein: CASSQAGPNSPLHF.

This chain joins TRBV2 and TRBJ2-3, with D unresolved. Germline V gene sequence: CDR1 SNHLY, CDR2 FYNNEI. Trimming cost V 3 bases and J 0 bases, with 10 bases left between them. This CDR3 spans 15 amino acids. This chain's CDR3 is CASSDFGSSTDTQYF. CDR3 sequence (DNA): TGTGCCAGCAGTGACTTTGGCAGTAGCACAGATACGCAGTATTTT.

This clonotype was counted between two and nine times. The chain combines TRBV15 with TRBJ1-5; TRBD1 aligns across 7 bases. V trimming: 4 bases; J trimming: 2 bases; junction bases outside the gene matches: 17. Germline CDR1 LNHNV, CDR2 YYDKDF (reference sequence). This CDR3 spans 19 amino acids. CDR3: CATSNEWRGGGRGNQPQHF. In DNA, the CDR3 is TGTGCCACCAGCAACGAGTGGCGAGGGGGCGGTCGGGGCAATCAGCCCCAGCATTTT.

This clonotype was seen a handful of times. The chain links TRBV20-1 to TRBJ2-3; D possibly corresponds to TRBD1 (8 bases). Germline loops: CDR1 DFQATT, CDR2 SNEGSKA (reference sequence). The CDR3 has 13 amino acids. The V end was cut by 6 bases, the J end by 3 bases, with 13 bases between. The CDR3 DNA reads as TGCAGTGCGCACAGGGGGGGAACAGATACGCAGTATTTT. It specifies CSAHRGGTDTQYF.

This clonotype was detected a few times. The rearrangement joins TRBV30 to TRBJ1-2, with D unclear. CDR1 is GTSNPN, CDR2 SVGIG, per germline (reference sequence). Trimming removed 2 bases from V and 8 bases from J, with 12 bases in between. This CDR3 is 12 amino acids long. Here the CDR3 reads CAWSLPTAGYTF. For the CDR3, the DNA is TGTGCCTGGAGTCTCCCTACGGCGGGCTACACCTTC.

This clonotype was recorded a few times. The chain combines TRBV29-1 with TRBJ2-2; TRBD1 is a possible D gene (5 bases). Trimming took off 4 bases at V and 5 bases at J, with 11 bases between the two ends. The CDR3 contains 13 residues. From germline, CDR1 is SQVTM and CDR2 ANQGSEA. CDR3 protein: CSVGAGWTGELFF. CDR3 coding DNA: TGCAGCGTTGGGGCAGGGTGGACCGGGGAGCTGTTTTTT.

The chain links TRBV4-3 to TRBJ2-3, with D possibly TRBD1 on 5 matching bases. Germline CDR1 reads LGHNA; CDR2 reads YSLEER. V was cut by 4 bases and J by 0 bases, with 14 bases left in between. The CDR3 has 16 amino acids. CDR3 in amino acids: CASSLLSRASTDTQYF. CDR3 nucleotide sequence: TGCGCCAGCAGCCTCCTATCCAGGGCTAGCACAGATACGCAGTATTTT.

The rearrangement joins TRBV20-1 to TRBJ1-1; D is perhaps TRBD1 (6 bases). V lost 6 bases and J lost 5, with 19 bases in between. The germline V gene encodes CDR1 DFQATT and CDR2 SNEGSKA (reference sequence). The CDR3 totals 14 residues. The CDR3 DNA sequence: TGCAGTGCCCAAGACCGGGACATGTGGACTGAAGCTTTCTTT. Its translation is CSAQDRDMWTEAFF.

The chain carries TRBV18 and TRBJ2-1, with D perhaps matching TRBD1 (8 bases). The V gene lost 5 bases and the J gene lost 10 bases, with 18 bases spanning the gap. The CDR3 contains 14 residues. The germline V gene encodes CDR1 KGHSH and CDR2 LQKENI. The CDR3 nucleotides are TGTGCCAGCTCAGAACAGGGGGGGCCAGGGGAGCAGTTCTTC. Amino acids: CASSEQGGPGEQFF.

This chain links TRBV7-2 with TRBJ2-7; 9 nucleotides line up with TRBD1. J was trimmed by 4 bases and V by 5 bases; bases with no gene match: 6. Germline CDR1 reads SGHTA; CDR2 reads FQGNSA. This CDR3 is 14 amino acids long. The CDR3 is CASSSRTGEYEQYF. Written as DNA, the CDR3 is TGTGCCAGCAGCAGCAGGACAGGGGAGTACGAGCAGTACTTC.

The rearrangement uses TRBV6-5 and TRBJ1-6; 8 nucleotides agree with TRBD1. The ends lost 5 bases at V and 9 bases at J; junction bases unmatched: 12. The CDR3 runs 16 residues. Germline CDR1 and CDR2: MNHEY and SVGAGI. Here the CDR3 reads CASSETGAGRSSPLHF. CDR3 nucleotide sequence: TGTGCCAGCAGTGAGACAGGGGCCGGTCGGAGTTCACCCCTCCACTTT.

The chain employs TRBV5-1 and TRBJ2-1, with D perhaps TRBD2 (5 bases). V lost 0 bases and J 7 bases, leaving 20 bases between the germline ends. The germline V gene has CDR1 SGHRS and CDR2 YFSETQ. This CDR3 spans 17 amino acids. The CDR3 protein is CASSLDSWEKRMNEQFF. CDR3 DNA sequence: TGCGCCAGCAGCTTGGATTCGTGGGAGAAGAGAATGAATGAGCAGTTCTTC.

This clonotype was detected ten times or more. This chain uses TRBV7-2 with TRBJ2-2; no reliable D call. Per the germline V gene, CDR1 is SGHTA and CDR2 is FQGNSA. The CDR3 covers 15 residues. Trimming removed 6 bases at V and 0 bases at J, with 11 bases between. The CDR3 sequence: CASSLGGANTGELFF. In DNA, the CDR3 is TGTGCCAGCAGTTTGGGCGGTGCGAACACCGGGGAGCTGTTTTTT.

Only a few counts were recorded for this clonotype. This chain joins TRBV12-3 or TRBV12-4 and TRBJ2-1; D is unresolved. The V gene lost 7 bases and the J gene lost 4 bases, with 8 bases spanning the gap. This CDR3 spans 12 amino acids. Here the CDR3 reads CASKAPYNEQFF. The CDR3 coding sequence is TGTGCCAGCAAGGCACCGTACAATGAGCAGTTCTTC.